This TCR beta chain emerged from a study of response to subunit inactivated influenza vaccine. With respect to this clonotype: Antigen specificity is unknown.

Findings of the study overall: The authors offered the suggestion that each seasonal influenza vaccination recruits few new T cells.

TCRdb re-called the RT-PCR reads with MiXCR, one entry per CDR3 protein. The sample includes about 500,000 distinct CDR3 sequences, 15% to 20% of them seen just once. The TCR originated in a man aged 50-75 years who received an inactivated influenza vaccine. This sample comprised CD4+ T cells sorted from PBMCs, obtained less than 30 months after vaccination.

In DNA, the CDR3 is TGTGCCAGTAGCCCCAAATCGCCGGGACTAGCGGCCCTTAGCTCCTACAATGAGCAGTTCTTC. This sequence encodes CASSPKSPGLAALSSYNEQFF. V gene TRBV19 combines with J gene TRBJ2-1, with TRBD2 matching over 11 bases. The CDR3 spans 21 residues. Germline CDR1 reads LNHDA; CDR2 reads SQIVND (reference sequence). V gave up 6 bases and J gave up 0 bases; unmatched junction bases: 19.